What follows are 10 T cell receptor beta chains derived from one specimen sequenced in a study of cytomegalovirus exposure and HLA in healthy donors. Primers: 60 Vbeta forward and 13 Jbeta reverse. TCRdb's copy holds only in-frame clones and misses some; the assay was immunoSEQ multiplex PCR. The repertoire holds some 90,000 clones, with over 55% as singletons. The sequenced material came from PBMCs. Source of these receptors: a boy between 10 and 17 years old in good health and CMV-seropositive.

J is TRBJ1-1 and V is TRBV27; possible D gene TRBD1, 6 bases. CDR3 length: 16 amino acids. Trimming pared 3 bases from V and 1 base from J, leaving 15 bases between. CDR1 is MNHEY and CDR2 is SMNVEV in the germline V gene (reference sequence). CDR3 residues: CASSFLTGTGNTEAFF. Here the CDR3 DNA reads TGTGCCAGCAGTTTCCTGACAGGAACGGGGAACACTGAAGCTTTCTTT.

This chain connects TRBV7-2 to TRBJ2-4, with TRBD1 identical over 9 bases. J gave up 7 bases and V 4 bases, and 8 bases lay outside the gene matches. The CDR3 runs 15 residues. The germline V gene has CDR1 SGHTA and CDR2 FQGNSA. The CDR3 loop is CASSWEQGTGNIQYF. CDR3 DNA sequence: TGTGCCAGCAGCTGGGAACAGGGGACAGGGAACATTCAGTACTTC.

The V gene is TRBV15, the J gene TRBJ1-4; D possibly corresponds to TRBD1 (6 bases). The CDR3 loop spans 15 amino acids. Trimming pared 3 bases from V and 4 bases from J, leaving 12 bases between. The germline V gene encodes CDR1 LNHNV and CDR2 YYDKDF (reference sequence). Here the CDR3 reads CATSRETGFNEKLFF. CDR3 nucleotides: TGTGCCACCAGCAGGGAGACAGGATTTAATGAAAAACTGTTTTTT. The complete variable domain, with remaining parts taken from reference TRBV15 and TRBJ1-4, reads DAMVIQNPRYQVTQFGKPVTLSCSQTLNHNVMYWYQQKSSQAPKLLFHYYDKDFNNEADTPDNFQSRRPNTSFCFLDIRSPGLGDTAMYLCATSRETGFNEKLFFGSGTQLSVL.

This clone was seen only a few times. The V and J genes are TRBV18 and TRBJ1-2; TRBD1 aligns across 7 bases. The CDR3 is made up of 12 amino acids. CDR1 and CDR2 (germline): KGHSH, LQKENI. V was pared by 6 bases and J by 10 bases, with 8 bases of the junction left unmatched. This CDR3 reads CASSLSEGAYTF. As DNA, the CDR3 is TGTGCCAGCTCCCTTTCTGAGGGGGCCTACACCTTC.

The J gene is TRBJ2-2, the V gene TRBV7-9; D perhaps matches TRBD2 (5 bases). The V gene's germline CDR1 is SEHNR and CDR2 FQNEAQ (reference sequence). Trimming removed 2 bases from V and 1 base from J, with 8 bases in between. The CDR3 loop spans 15 amino acids. The CDR3 bases are TGTGCCAGCAGCTTACTTGAGGGGAACACCGGGGAGCTGTTTTTT. This sequence encodes CASSLLEGNTGELFF.

The chain combines TRBV10-2 with TRBJ1-1; TRBD1 matches 7 bases. With 6 bases clipped from V and 0 bases from J, the junction kept 4 bases outside the gene matches. The germline CDR1 and CDR2 sequences are WSHSY and SAAADI. The CDR3 is 14 residues long. CDR3 coding DNA: TGCGCCAGCAGCGACAGGGCCATGAACACTGAAGCTTTCTTT. Its translation is CASSDRAMNTEAFF.

The chain employs TRBV10-3 and TRBJ2-2; TRBD1 might be the D (5 bases). V shed 3 bases and J shed 3 bases, with 8 bases lying between them. The CDR3 runs 14 residues. Germline CDR1 is ENHRY and CDR2 is SYGVKD. The DNA for the CDR3 is TGTGCCATCAGTGACCGCAGGGACACCGGGGAGCTGTTTTTT. It codes for CAISDRRDTGELFF.

V and J are TRBV6-1 and TRBJ2-6; TRBD1 aligns across 7 bases. This CDR3 comprises 17 residues. Trimming took 0 bases from V and 0 from J; bases not matched to a gene: 2. Germline V lookup: CDR1 MNHNS, CDR2 SASEGT. The CDR3 region is CASSEASGGSGANVLTF. The CDR3 DNA follows: TGTGCCAGCAGTGAAGCGTCAGGGGGCTCTGGGGCCAACGTCCTGACTTTC.

The rearrangement links TRBV28 to TRBJ2-5; TRBD2 is a possible D gene (5 bases). CDR1 MDHEN and CDR2 SYDVKM come from the germline V gene. The CDR3 runs 17 residues. V was trimmed by 3 bases and J by 4 bases, leaving 21 bases between them. CDR3 nucleotide sequence: TGTGCCAGCAGTTTTACGATTGTGTCGGGGTCTGGAGAGACCCAGTACTTC. This sequence encodes CASSFTIVSGSGETQYF.

The V gene is TRBV6-5, the J gene TRBJ1-1; D is perhaps TRBD1 (5 bases). The CDR3 totals 13 residues. V was pared by 9 bases and J by 4 bases, with 15 bases between. Looked up from germline, CDR1 is MNHEY and CDR2 is SVGAGI. CDR3 in amino acids: CASWGETGTEAFF. Here the CDR3 DNA reads TGTGCCAGTTGGGGGGAAACGGGCACTGAAGCTTTCTTT.